The 10 T cell receptor beta chains below come from one sample, sequenced in a study of cytomegalovirus exposure and HLA in healthy donors. PCR amplification relied on 60 Vbeta primers (plus 13 Jbeta primers). This table comes from immunoSEQ multiplex PCR, and its TCRdb copy is limited to in-frame clones, with some not included. The sample contains some 120,000 clones, 55% to 75% of which appear only once. Input material: PBMCs. These receptors came from a man between 25 and 39 years old in good health and CMV-seronegative.

The CDR3 region has the DNA TGTGCCAGCAGTGTTTACAGGGGACTTCCATATAATTCACCCCTCCACTTT. Translation: CASSVYRGLPYNSPLHF. This chain connects TRBV6-1 to TRBJ1-6; 7 nucleotides align to TRBD1. The V and J ends lost 4 bases and 4 bases, in that order; junction bases with no gene match: 10. The CDR3 loop spans 17 amino acids. The germline gives CDR1 MNHNS, CDR2 SASEGT.

The rearrangement uses TRBV6-5 and TRBJ2-7; perhaps TRBD2 as D (6 bases). With 5 bases removed from V and 6 bases from J, the gap between germline ends came to 11 bases. CDR1 is MNHEY and CDR2 is SVGAGI in the germline V gene. The CDR3 totals 12 residues. The CDR3 spells CASSDTAGEQYF. The CDR3, as DNA: TGTGCCAGCAGTGATACAGCGGGCGAGCAGTACTTC.

V and J are TRBV7-9 and TRBJ1-6; D gene uncertain. Trimming removed 5 bases from V and 7 bases from J, with 3 bases in between. This CDR3 spans 11 amino acids. Germline lookup yields CDR1 SEHNR and CDR2 FQNEAQ (reference sequence). The CDR3 DNA reads as TGTGCCAGCAGCCTAAATTCACCCCTCCACTTT. Translating it yields CASSLNSPLHF.

The chain employs TRBV2 and TRBJ2-5; TRBD2 aligns across 14 bases. CDR3 size: 16 residues. The V gene's germline CDR1 is SNHLY and CDR2 FYNNEI. V lost 2 bases and J lost 2; bases outside the gene matches: 1. The CDR3 coding sequence is TGTGCCAGCAGTGAACGGACTAGCGGGGGGCAAGAGACCCAGTACTTC. Amino acid sequence: CASSERTSGGQETQYF.

The rearrangement uses TRBV29-1 and TRBJ2-7; TRBD1 matches 12 bases. Germline lookup yields CDR1 SQVTM and CDR2 ANQGSEA. The CDR3 spans 15 residues. V gave up 5 bases and J gave up 3 bases; unmatched junction bases: 8. The CDR3 loop reads CSVSPGTGGSYEQYF. The CDR3 region has the DNA TGCAGCGTTTCTCCCGGGACAGGGGGCAGCTACGAGCAGTACTTC.

The CDR3 reads CASSETGAPVGYTF. In nucleotides, the CDR3 is TGTGCCAGCAGTGAGACAGGGGCCCCAGTAGGCTACACCTTC. The rearrangement joins TRBV6-1 to TRBJ1-2; 8 bases fit TRBD1. The CDR3 is 14 amino acids. Germline assignment: CDR1 MNHNS and CDR2 SASEGT. V lost 3 bases, J lost 8 bases, and 8 bases stayed unmatched.

The chain is built from TRBV5-1 and TRBJ1-1; D is uncertain. V gave up 4 bases and J gave up 7 bases, with 17 bases separating them. The V gene's germline CDR1 is SGHRS and CDR2 YFSETQ. CDR3 size: 14 residues. CDR3 nucleotide sequence: TGCGCCAGCAGCAAAGACTGGGTCGACGGTGAAGCTTTCTTT. It encodes CASSKDWVDGEAFF.

This clone was observed a handful of times. The chain has TRBV7-3 and TRBJ2-7; 9 bases are shared with TRBD1. The V gene end was trimmed by 0 bases and the J gene end by 5 bases; junction bases not matched to a gene: 2. CDR1 SGHTA and CDR2 FQGTGA come from the germline V gene. The CDR3 totals 14 residues. Here the CDR3 DNA reads TGTGCCAGCAGCTTAACGGGGACAGGGAACGAGCAGTACTTC. Translated, it gives CASSLTGTGNEQYF.

The chain is built from TRBV28 and TRBJ1-1; the match to TRBD1 covers 10 bases. The V gene's germline CDR1 is MDHEN and CDR2 SYDVKM. This CDR3 spans 14 amino acids. The ends lost 5 bases at V and 3 bases at J; junction bases unmatched: 3. This CDR3 reads CASSSGQGDTEAFF. As DNA, the CDR3 is TGTGCCAGCAGTAGCGGACAGGGGGACACTGAAGCTTTCTTT.

This clone was counted once. The chain couples TRBV10-3 to TRBJ1-5, with a weak D call TRBD1 (5 bases). Germline V gene sequence: CDR1 ENHRY, CDR2 SYGVKD. CDR3 length: 13 amino acids. The germline V and J ends were trimmed by 7 bases and 4 bases, with 11 bases remaining between them. CDR3 sequence reads: CAITDSPNQPQHF. The CDR3 DNA sequence: TGTGCCATCACCGACAGCCCTAATCAGCCCCAGCATTTT.